A single sample gave rise to the 30 T cell receptor beta chains below, sequenced in a study of blood T cell repertoires in COVID-19. Sequenced by immunoSEQ multiplex PCR; TCRdb stores in-frame clones only, minus some. This table has about 300,000 clones, around 87% appearing once. The sample was peripheral blood. The receptor source for this set is a man aged 18-30 years with active or convalescent COVID-19.

This clone has a single count. The CDR3 DNA is TGTGCCAGCAGTGACCCAGGCATCCCCTCCTACGAGCAGTACTTC. Its protein is CASSDPGIPSYEQYF. The chain employs TRBV6-1 and TRBJ2-7; D gene uncertain. From germline, CDR1 is MNHNS and CDR2 SASEGT. The V and J ends lost 3 bases and 0 bases respectively, with 12 bases between them. The CDR3 has 15 amino acids.

The chain joins TRBV19 to TRBJ2-7; TRBD2 matches at 9 bases. The CDR3 runs 18 residues. V was clipped by 0 bases and J by 7 bases; unmatched bases: 16. Germline loops: CDR1 LNHDA, CDR2 SQIVND (reference sequence). CDR3 nucleotide sequence: TGTGCCAGTAGTATAGATTCCGGGGGACTAGCAAGGTTCGGTGAGCAGTACTTC. This sequence encodes CASSIDSGGLARFGEQYF.

The genes are TRBV19 and TRBJ2-1; TRBD1 aligns across 9 bases. The V gene's germline CDR1 is LNHDA and CDR2 SQIVND (reference sequence). Trimming removed 4 bases from V and 7 bases from J; junction bases left unmatched: 5. The CDR3 extends over 14 amino acids. In DNA, the CDR3 is TGTGCCAGTAGTAAGGACAGGGGAGGGAATGAGCAGTTCTTC. Protein: CASSKDRGGNEQFF.

The chain is built from TRBV29-1 and TRBJ2-1, with D tentatively TRBD2 (5 bases). CDR3 length: 12 amino acids. Trimming stripped 4 bases from V and 8 bases from J, with 12 bases between. Germline lookup yields CDR1 SQVTM and CDR2 ANQGSEA. The CDR3 protein is CSVGRLAYEQFF. The CDR3 DNA reads TGCAGCGTTGGCCGGCTAGCCTATGAGCAGTTCTTC.

This sequence joins TRBV27 and TRBJ1-4; the D gene is possibly TRBD1 (6 bases). The V end was cut by 6 bases, the J end by 7 bases, with 6 bases between. Per the germline V gene, CDR1 is MNHEY and CDR2 is SMNVEV (reference sequence). CDR3 length: 11 residues. The CDR3 sequence is CASRTGEKLFF. CDR3 DNA: TGTGCCAGCAGGACAGGTGAAAAACTGTTTTTT. Variable domain in full (rest from reference TRBV27 and TRBJ1-4): EAQVTQNPRYLITVTGKKLTVTCSQNMNHEYMSWYRQDPGLGLRQIYYSMNVEVTDKGDVPEGYKVSRKEKRNFPLILESPSPNQTSLYFCASRTGEKLFFGSGTQLSVL.

This clone was observed a few times. The chain uses TRBV5-1 and TRBJ1-4; the match to TRBD1 covers 8 bases. CDR1 and CDR2 from the germline V gene are SGHRS and YFSETQ. This CDR3 spans 16 amino acids. Germline trimming cut 3 bases from V and 6 bases from J; bases unmatched to any gene: 10. The CDR3 nucleotides read TGCGCCAGCAGCTGGGCAGGGGGCCACGGGGATGAAAAACTGTTTTTT. Amino acid sequence: CASSWAGGHGDEKLFF.

The chain links TRBV19 to TRBJ1-2; D is possibly TRBD1 (6 bases). Germline-derived CDR1 and CDR2 are LNHDA and SQIVND (reference sequence). This CDR3 has 16 residues. The ends were cut back, 4 bases at V and 8 bases at J, with 23 bases in the middle. CDR3 DNA: TGTGCCAGTAGTAGTCCCGACAGGCGCCCAGGAGACGGCTACACCTTC. Translating gives CASSSPDRRPGDGYTF.

CDR3 region: CASSIGQSNQPQHF. In DNA, the CDR3 is TGTGCCAGTAGTATAGGGCAAAGCAATCAGCCCCAGCATTTT. The chain couples TRBV19 to TRBJ1-5; no definite D call. V dropped 1 base and J dropped 1 base, with 5 bases sitting between them. Germline lookup yields CDR1 LNHDA and CDR2 SQIVND (reference sequence). There are 14 residues in the CDR3.

The V and J genes are TRBV28 and TRBJ2-1, with TRBD2 matching over 10 bases. This CDR3 has 15 residues. CDR1 is MDHEN and CDR2 is SYDVKM in the germline V gene. V lost 4 bases to trimming and J lost 8 bases; unmatched junction nucleotides: 8. The CDR3 sequence: CASSSRVGTSDEQFF. DNA of the CDR3: TGTGCCAGCAGTTCCCGGGTCGGGACTAGCGATGAGCAGTTCTTC. Full variable domain (remainder filled in from reference TRBV28 and TRBJ2-1): DVKVTQSSRYLVKRTGEKVFLECVQDMDHENMFWYRQDPGLGLRLIYFSYDVKMKEKGDIPEGYSVSREKKERFSLILESASTNQTSMYLCASSSRVGTSDEQFFGPGTRLTVL.

The J gene is TRBJ2-7, the V gene TRBV6-1; tentative D call: TRBD1 (6 bases). V lost 2 bases, J lost 4 bases, and 12 bases lay in between. The germline gives CDR1 MNHNS, CDR2 SASEGT. There are 14 residues in the CDR3. In DNA, the CDR3 is TGTGCCAGCAGTGAACCAGGACAGCGATACGAGCAGTACTTC. Its protein is CASSEPGQRYEQYF.

The V gene is TRBV29-1, the J gene TRBJ2-7, with 15 bases that match TRBD2. Germline loops: CDR1 SQVTM, CDR2 ANQGSEA. With V trimmed by 4 bases and J by 1 base, 14 bases remained unmatched. This CDR3 is built from 19 residues. The CDR3 spells CSVGRRTSGRAFGSYEQYF. The CDR3 DNA follows: TGCAGCGTTGGGAGGAGGACTAGCGGGAGGGCATTCGGGTCCTACGAGCAGTACTTC.

The rearrangement links TRBV5-8 to TRBJ1-1; 7 bases map to TRBD1. The germline V gene encodes CDR1 SGHTS and CDR2 YDEGEE. After removal of 2 bases from V and 5 bases from J, the junction contained 15 bases not matched to a gene. This CDR3 is built from 17 residues. The DNA of the CDR3 is TGTGCCAGCAGCTTACAGGGGCTGGAGGCCTATCCGACTGAAGCTTTCTTT. It is translated as CASSLQGLEAYPTEAFF.

In DNA, the CDR3 is TGTGCCAGTAGTTGGAGGGCTGGTGAAAAACTGTTTTTT. Translating it yields CASSWRAGEKLFF. The chain carries TRBV19 and TRBJ1-4; no reliable D call. CDR3 length equals 13 residues. The V gene's germline CDR1 is LNHDA and CDR2 SQIVND (reference sequence). Trimming left V 5 bases short and J 7 bases short, with 11 bases between.

V usage is TRBV18 and J usage is TRBJ1-6, with TRBD1 identical over 8 bases. Trimming removed 4 bases from V and 7 bases from J; junction bases left unmatched: 3. CDR1 is KGHSH and CDR2 is LQKENI in the germline V gene. The CDR3 sequence is 14 residues long. This CDR3 reads CASSRDRNNSPLHF. The CDR3 nucleotides are TGTGCCAGCTCACGGGACAGGAACAATTCACCCCTCCACTTT.

This chain uses TRBV19 with TRBJ2-7; D ambiguous. V was pared by 3 bases and J by 3 bases, with 6 bases between. CDR3 size: 12 residues. The V gene's germline CDR1 is LNHDA and CDR2 SQIVND (reference sequence). The CDR3 reads CASSIPNYEQYF. In DNA, the CDR3 is TGTGCCAGTAGTATCCCTAACTACGAGCAGTACTTC.

This clone has just one count. V gene TRBV6-2 or TRBV6-3 combines with J gene TRBJ2-1; 7 bases align to TRBD2. The CDR3 has 15 residues. CDR1 is MNHEY, CDR2 SVGEGT, per germline. Trimming cost V 5 bases and J 4 bases; bases outside gene matches: 8. The CDR3 DNA sequence: TGTGCCAGCAGTCCATGGGCGGGGGTTTACAATGAGCAGTTCTTC. It is translated as CASSPWAGVYNEQFF.

This chain connects TRBV27 to TRBJ1-1; TRBD1 agrees at 7 bases. V dropped 6 bases and J dropped 11; count of bases not matched to a gene: 6. CDR3 length equals 11 residues. CDR1 is MNHEY, CDR2 SMNVEV, per germline (reference sequence). The CDR3 reads CASREGGLAFF. In DNA form, the CDR3 reads TGTGCCAGCAGGGAAGGGGGCTTGGCTTTCTTT.

The chain combines TRBV5-6 with TRBJ1-1; perhaps TRBD1 as D (5 bases). This CDR3 comprises 16 residues. Trimming took off 2 bases at V and 2 bases at J, with 16 bases between the two ends. Germline values: CDR1 SGHDT, CDR2 YYEEEE. DNA of the CDR3: TGTGCCAGCAGCTTCTGGGGCCATGACTCAAACACTGAAGCTTTCTTT. Translating gives CASSFWGHDSNTEAFF. Full variable domain (rest looked up from reference TRBV5-6 and TRBJ1-1): DAGVTQSPTHLIKTRGQQVTLRCSPKSGHDTVSWYQQALGQGPQFIFQYYEEEERQRGNFPDRFSGHQFPNYSSELNVNALLLGDSALYLCASSFWGHDSNTEAFFGQGTRLTVV.

This clone is a singleton in its sample. The chain combines TRBV19 with TRBJ1-2, with D maybe TRBD1 (5 bases). Per the germline V gene, CDR1 is LNHDA and CDR2 is SQIVND (reference sequence). The V and J ends lost 6 bases and 0 bases respectively, with 11 bases between them. The CDR3 covers 14 residues. CDR3 protein: CASRLTATNYGYTF. In nucleotides, the CDR3 is TGTGCCAGTAGGTTGACAGCAACTAACTATGGCTACACCTTC.

V is TRBV9 and J is TRBJ1-1, with TRBD1 matching over 7 bases. There are 15 residues in the CDR3. V lost 4 bases, J lost 3 bases, and 9 bases stayed unmatched. The V gene's germline CDR1 is SGDLS and CDR2 YYNGEE. The CDR3 spells CASSPTGNKDTEAFF. DNA for the CDR3: TGTGCCAGCAGCCCGACAGGGAATAAGGACACTGAAGCTTTCTTT.

V is TRBV3-1 (or the pseudogene TRBV3-2) and J is TRBJ1-2; D might be TRBD1 (5 bases). CDR3 length equals 19 residues. V shed 0 bases and J shed 3 bases, with 23 bases lying between them. Germline lookup yields CDR1 LGHDT and CDR2 YNNKEL (reference sequence). The CDR3 here is CASSQDYRSGPLRDYGYTF. CDR3 nucleotide sequence: TGTGCCAGCAGCCAAGATTATAGGTCAGGGCCTTTACGAGACTATGGCTACACCTTC.

This clone is a singleton in its sample. The gene calls are TRBV5-5 and TRBJ1-3, with a possible D match to TRBD1 (5 bases). Germline V gene sequence: CDR1 SGHKS, CDR2 YYEKEE (reference sequence). V lost 4 bases to trimming and J lost 0 bases, with 8 bases between them. This CDR3 has 14 residues. The CDR3 loop reads CASSSGGSGNTIYF. The CDR3 DNA reads as TGTGCCAGCAGCAGCGGGGGCTCTGGAAACACCATATATTTT.

The chain couples TRBV19 to TRBJ2-5; D not resolved. In germline, CDR1 is LNHDA, CDR2 SQIVND (reference sequence). The CDR3 covers 13 residues. With 5 bases removed from V and 1 base from J, the gap between germline ends came to 8 bases. CDR3 bases: TGTGCCAGTAGTCGCAGGCTCCAAGAGACCCAGTACTTC. Translating it yields CASSRRLQETQYF.

The genes are TRBV7-9 and TRBJ2-1; the D gene is possibly TRBD1 (6 bases). The V gene's germline CDR1 is SEHNR and CDR2 FQNEAQ (reference sequence). The CDR3 covers 15 residues. Trimming stripped 5 bases from V and 8 bases from J, with 19 bases between. The CDR3 DNA follows: TGTGCCAGCAGCCGACCCCCCGGACAGTCGGATGAGCAGTTCTTC. This translates into CASSRPPGQSDEQFF.

The J gene is TRBJ2-2, the V gene TRBV7-8; 11 bases map to TRBD1. The CDR3 consists of 16 residues. V trimming: 4 bases; J trimming: 8 bases; junction bases outside the gene matches: 9. CDR1 and CDR2 from the germline V gene are SGHVS and FQNEAQ. The chain's CDR3 is CASSSRTGGASGELFF. The DNA for the CDR3 is TGTGCCAGCAGCTCGCGGACAGGGGGCGCGTCGGGGGAGCTGTTTTTT.

This chain joins TRBV19 and TRBJ2-3; 7 bases fit TRBD2. The junction had 8 bases not matched to a gene; V was cut back by 4 bases and J by 7 bases. The CDR3 totals 14 residues. Germline loops: CDR1 LNHDA, CDR2 SQIVND (reference sequence). The CDR3 coding sequence is TGTGCCAGTAGTACGGGAGGACGACAGCATACGCAGTATTTT. Protein product: CASSTGGRQHTQYF. Looking up the rest from reference TRBV19 and TRBJ2-3 gives the full variable domain: DGGITQSPKYLFRKEGQNVTLSCEQNLNHDAMYWYRQDPGQGLRLIYYSQIVNDFQKGDIAEGYSVSREKKESFPLTVTSAQKNPTAFYLCASSTGGRQHTQYFGPGTRLTVL.

The J gene is TRBJ2-7, the V gene TRBV5-1, with 9 bases matching TRBD1. Germline lookup yields CDR1 SGHRS and CDR2 YFSETQ. V lost 4 bases to trimming and J lost 4 bases; unmatched junction nucleotides: 9. The CDR3 runs to 15 residues. Written as DNA, the CDR3 is TGCGCCAGCAGCCGGCCGGACAGGGGATTTTACGAGCAGTACTTC. Amino acid sequence: CASSRPDRGFYEQYF.

The CDR3 DNA reads as TGTGCCATCAGGGACCCTAGCGGGGGTTACAATGAGCAGTTCTTC. Its translation: CAIRDPSGGYNEQFF. The chain couples TRBV10-3 to TRBJ2-1; 10 bases are a match to TRBD2. Germline-derived CDR1 and CDR2 are ENHRY and SYGVKD. Losses at the gene ends were 6 bases for V and 4 bases for J; bases not matched to a gene: 6. There are 15 residues in the CDR3.

V and J are TRBV19 and TRBJ1-2; 8 bases match TRBD1. The CDR3 length is 14 residues. After removal of 5 bases from V and 3 bases from J, the junction contained 5 bases not matched to a gene. Germline V lookup: CDR1 LNHDA, CDR2 SQIVND (reference sequence). The CDR3 here is CASSPRTGYYGYTF. As DNA, the CDR3 is TGTGCCAGTAGTCCGCGGACAGGGTACTATGGCTACACCTTC.

This sequence joins TRBV6-5 and TRBJ2-7; the match to TRBD2 covers 7 bases. Germline CDR1 is MNHEY and CDR2 is SVGAGI. The CDR3 totals 15 residues. V trimming: 2 bases; J trimming: 3 bases; junction bases outside the gene matches: 7. CDR3 sequence (DNA): TGTGCCAGCAGTTACGATCCGGGAGGACGCTACGAGCAGTACTTC. It yields the protein CASSYDPGGRYEQYF.